These T cell receptor beta chains were read from a single sample in a study of blood T cell repertoires in COVID-19. Using immunoSEQ multiplex PCR, the repertoire was profiled, and TCRdb retains in-frame clones only, with some absent. The sample holds 120,000 to 150,000 clones, 90% seen once. Sequencing was carried out using peripheral blood. The receptors originated from a woman aged 80 or over with acute or convalescent COVID-19. CDR3s include the opening cysteine and the closing phenylalanine or tryptophan. A D gene is named only where the DNA matches it firmly. Some rows mark clone size as missing; the rest say once, few, many or name a class of expanded clone.

v_call	d_call	j_call	clone_size	cdr3_length	cdr3_aa	cdr3_nt
TRBV19	.	TRBJ1-2	.	15	CASSIQGHSIYGYTF	TGTGCCAGTAGTATTCAAGGTCACAGCATCTATGGCTACACCTTC
TRBV7-9	TRBD1	TRBJ1-2	.	15	CASSRMTGGMHGYTF	TGTGCCAGCAGCCGAATGACAGGGGGGATGCATGGCTACACCTTC
TRBV5-4	.	TRBJ1-2	.	13	CASSERGGDGYTF	TGTGCCAGCAGCGAGCGGGGAGGCGATGGCTACACCTTC
TRBV5-8	TRBD1	TRBJ1-3	.	15	CASSLGDRSGNTIYF	TGTGCCAGCAGCTTGGGGGACAGGTCTGGAAACACCATATATTTT
TRBV27	.	TRBJ2-1	.	15	CASSLVQGLYNEQFF	TGTGCCAGCAGTTTAGTCCAGGGTCTATACAATGAGCAGTTCTTC
TRBV7-9	TRBD2	TRBJ2-1	few	14	CASSFTSGEFEQFF	TGTGCCAGCAGCTTTACTAGCGGGGAGTTTGAGCAGTTCTTC
TRBV24-1	.	TRBJ1-1	.	13	CATSDPPRIEAFF	TGTGCCACCAGTGACCCCCCCAGGATTGAAGCTTTCTTT
TRBV5-4	.	TRBJ1-5	.	15	CASSMDPGSNQPQHF	TGTGCCAGCAGCATGGACCCGGGGAGCAATCAGCCCCAGCATTTT
TRBV3-1/TRBV3-2	.	TRBJ1-6	.	13	CASTLGLLSPLHF	TGTGCCAGCACCCTGGGCCTTTTGTCACCCCTCCACTTT
TRBV19	.	TRBJ2-3	.	14	CASSMTQITDTQYF	TGTGCCAGTAGTATGACACAGATCACAGATACGCAGTATTTT
TRBV5-1	.	TRBJ2-3	.	16	CASSPTGTPSTDTQYF	TGCGCCAGCAGCCCAACCGGGACACCAAGCACAGATACGCAGTATTTT
TRBV5-4	.	TRBJ2-5	.	14	CASSRAREVETQYF	TGTGCCAGCAGCCGAGCCCGCGAGGTGGAGACCCAGTACTTC
TRBV5-5	.	TRBJ1-1	.	13	CASSLLLNTEAFF	TGTGCCAGCAGCTTGTTATTGAACACTGAAGCTTTCTTT
TRBV19	TRBD1	TRBJ1-2	few	15	CASSRGQGTIYGYTF	TGTGCCAGTAGTAGGGGACAGGGAACGATCTATGGCTACACCTTC
TRBV5-1	TRBD1	TRBJ2-5	.	14	CASSLEGAQETQYF	TGCGCCAGCAGCTTGGAGGGGGCACAAGAGACCCAGTACTTC
TRBV3-1/TRBV3-2	TRBD1	TRBJ1-4	.	15	CASSQKGADYEKLFF	TGTGCCAGCAGCCAAAAGGGGGCAGATTATGAAAAACTGTTTTTT
TRBV10-3	TRBD1	TRBJ1-3	.	22	CAISAPPGGDRARTTSGNTIYF	TGTGCCATCAGTGCACCCCCCGGGGGGGACAGGGCCCGTACGACCTCTGGAAACACCATATATTTT
TRBV5-1	TRBD2	TRBJ2-3	.	15	CASSPGLAEADTQYF	TGCGCCAGCAGCCCGGGACTAGCGGAGGCAGATACGCAGTATTTT
TRBV28	.	TRBJ1-1	.	16	CASSFATGKGNTEAFF	TGTGCCAGCAGTTTTGCGACAGGTAAAGGGAACACTGAAGCTTTCTTT
TRBV2	.	TRBJ2-7	.	13	CASSEGGTSPRYF	TGTGCCAGCAGTGAGGGGGGGACATCACCACGGTACTTC
TRBV5-5	TRBD2	TRBJ2-1	.	15	CASSLGGGAGYEQFF	TGTGCCAGCAGCTTAGGCGGGGGGGCTGGCTATGAGCAGTTCTTC
TRBV5-6	.	TRBJ1-1	.	15	CASSFRTQRGTEAFF	TGTGCCAGCAGCTTCCGGACCCAACGGGGCACTGAAGCTTTCTTT
TRBV6-5	TRBD1	TRBJ1-2	.	13	CASSYSTGHGYTF	TGTGCCAGCAGTTACTCGACAGGGCACGGCTACACCTTC
TRBV3-1/TRBV3-2	TRBD1	TRBJ1-6	.	14	CASSFDRGNSPLHF	TGTGCCAGCAGCTTCGACAGGGGGAATTCACCCCTCCACTTT
TRBV7-9	TRBD1	TRBJ2-5	once	11	CASSIGTAPNF	TGTGCCAGCAGCATCGGGACAGCCCCTAACTTC
TRBV30	.	TRBJ1-3	.	15	CAWSVRGGRRNTIYF	TGTGCCTGGAGTGTACGGGGGGGACGGAGAAACACCATATATTTT
TRBV18	.	TRBJ1-2	.	13	CASSPRGNYGYTF	TGTGCCAGCTCACCGCGGGGGAACTATGGCTACACCTTC
TRBV29-1	TRBD1	TRBJ1-1	.	13	CSVERGQNTEAFF	TGCAGCGTTGAGAGGGGGCAGAACACTGAAGCTTTCTTT
TRBV19	TRBD2	TRBJ2-5	.	18	CASSLGLAGGPYQETQYF	TGTGCCAGTTCGTTGGGACTAGCGGGGGGCCCGTACCAAGAGACCCAGTACTTC
TRBV25-1	TRBD2	TRBJ2-7	.	16	CASSDPSSGGAREQYF	TGTGCCAGCAGTGACCCCTCTAGCGGGGGGGCCCGTGAGCAGTACTTC
TRBV2	.	TRBJ1-2	.	14	CASSGQTSNYGYTF	TGTGCCAGCAGCGGACAGACCTCGAACTATGGCTACACCTTC
TRBV7-3	TRBD2	TRBJ2-1	.	15	CASSPSGGEYNEQFF	TGTGCCAGCAGCCCTAGCGGGGGGGAATACAATGAGCAGTTCTTC
TRBV10-3	.	TRBJ2-7	.	16	CAISEYQGRTTYEQYF	TGTGCCATCAGTGAGTATCAAGGTAGAACTACCTACGAGCAGTACTTC
TRBV19	.	TRBJ1-6	.	15	CASSILGRYNSPLHF	TGTGCCAGTAGTATCCTGGGCCGATATAATTCACCCCTCCACTTT
TRBV19	.	TRBJ1-2	.	14	CASSIQPTGYGYTF	TGTGCCAGTAGTATCCAACCGACAGGCTATGGCTACACCTTC
TRBV3-1/TRBV3-2	.	TRBJ1-5	.	16	CASSQDLGQSNQPQHF	TGTGCCAGCAGCCAAGATCTTGGACAGTCTAATCAGCCCCAGCATTTT
TRBV5-6	.	TRBJ2-2	.	16	CASSLFGASNTGELFF	TGTGCCAGCAGCTTGTTTGGGGCTTCGAACACCGGGGAGCTGTTTTTT
TRBV18	TRBD1	TRBJ1-1	.	16	CASSPITGAGNTEAFF	TGTGCCAGCTCACCGATTACAGGGGCGGGGAACACTGAAGCTTTCTTT
TRBV5-6	.	TRBJ1-1	.	12	CASSFQGTEAFF	TGTGCCAGCAGCTTCCAGGGCACTGAAGCTTTCTTT
TRBV7-2	.	TRBJ1-6	.	14	CASSLVQGMTPLHF	TGTGCCAGCAGCTTAGTTCAGGGGATGACACCCCTCCACTTT
TRBV7-8	.	TRBJ2-2	.	19	CASSPSRTGSNSWTGELFF	TGTGCCAGCAGCCCGAGCCGCACAGGGTCTAACTCATGGACCGGGGAGCTGTTTTTT
TRBV7-8	TRBD2	TRBJ2-5	.	15	CASSLVASGKETQYF	TGTGCCAGCAGCTTAGTGGCTAGCGGGAAAGAGACCCAGTACTTC
TRBV4-1	.	TRBJ1-5	.	14	CASSQGGGDQPQHF	TGCGCCAGCAGCCAAGGAGGCGGGGATCAGCCCCAGCATTTT
TRBV7-2	.	TRBJ2-1	few	14	CASSLGSRGQLAFF	TGTGCCAGCAGCTTAGGGTCGCGGGGCCAGTTGGCGTTCTTC
TRBV7-2	.	TRBJ1-3	.	15	CASSYQGISGNTIYF	TGTGCCAGCAGCTATCAGGGCATCTCTGGAAACACCATATATTTT
TRBV7-2	TRBD1	TRBJ2-3	.	15	CASSRDRGRTDTQYF	TGTGCCAGCAGCCGTGACAGGGGGCGAACAGATACGCAGTATTTT
TRBV4-2	TRBD1	TRBJ1-4	.	15	CASSQSGTGNEKLFF	TGTGCCAGCAGCCAATCCGGGACAGGGAATGAAAAACTGTTTTTT
TRBV15	.	TRBJ1-4	.	15	CATSRRTGLGEKLFF	TGTGCCACCAGCAGACGTACAGGGTTAGGGGAAAAACTGTTTTTT
TRBV18	TRBD1	TRBJ1-5	.	16	CASSPETGGLHQPQHF	TGTGCCAGCTCACCCGAGACAGGGGGCTTGCATCAGCCCCAGCATTTT